The text below deals with one T cell receptor beta chain. Its antigen is currently unknown. This record comes from a study of persistence of HIV-infected CD4 T cells. The CDR3 contains 8 residues. Trimming stripped 10 bases from V and 6 bases from J, with 0 bases between. Germline loops: CDR1 MNHEY, CDR2 SMNVEV (reference sequence). Stimulation used around 9.1 ug/mL lysate from CMV-infected fibroblasts. Memory cells lacking CD40L and CD69 with high CD45RO were sorted. Inclusion required CMV-positive serology and CD4+ counts above 400 cells/uL. Study-level points and caveats: Degenerate expanded CDR3beta sequences were enriched among CMV- and Gag-responding cells. Bulk TCR data could not be restricted to HIV-1-infected CMV-responding cells.

This was the immunoSEQ version 4 assay in survey mode. Clones were read by immunoSEQ multiplex PCR, and TCRdb kept only the in-frame ones, dropping some. This sample carries tens of thousands of clones, roughly 82% of them seen once, and the ten largest clones take 0.8% to 0.9%. V gene TRBV27 combines with J gene TRBJ1-4; the D is unclear. The sample consisted of CD4+ T cells sorted from PBMCs after roughly 18-hour stimulation, taken from a patient who received antiretroviral therapy. This sequence was found in an adult man with HIV who was CMV-seropositive. CDR3 DNA sequence: TGTGCCAATGAAAAACTGTTTTTT. It is translated as CANEKLFF. The whole variable domain, filled in from reference TRBV27 and TRBJ1-4, reads EAQVTQNPRYLITVTGKKLTVTCSQNMNHEYMSWYRQDPGLGLRQIYYSMNVEVTDKGDVPEGYKVSRKEKRNFPLILESPSPNQTSLYFCANEKLFFGSGTQLSVL.